Below, one T cell receptor beta chain is given with its context. This clonotype showed up many times. Its binding antigen is unknown. Per-base quality was not reported, and no clone a single base away is much larger than it. TCR beta VDJ combination and CDR3 sequence profiling used genomic DNA as the template. An Illumina HiSeq 2000 was used for TCR repertoire sequencing. Under the source paper's analysis protocol: TRBV/TRBJ rearrangement plots, CDR3 size and DJ length profiles, and Simpson's diversity index were used to assess repertoires. The most abundant DNA sequence in the deep sequencing data was taken as the immunodominant clone. CDR3 amino acid sequences were screened for sharing across subjects and were compared with published repertoires and the VDJdb database. TCRdb applied fastp at Q25 and MiXCR to the public reads, then kept only in-frame beta chains. CDR3 protein sequences are deduplicated, and each keeps its most common genes and DNA. None of the V and J calls come from the authors' own analysis; TCRdb made them. For this sample the table gives about 150,000 distinct CDR3 sequences, of which around half were detected only once. The ten largest clonotypes hold roughly 30% of the sample.

Flow cytometry had shown CD8+CD57+ cell expansion in the patients selected for sequencing. Every patient had severe acquired aplastic anemia, diagnosed using the International Study of Aplastic Anemia and Agranulocytosis and Camitta criteria. No therapy had been received by the patients at the time of blood sampling. In the study, sorted CD4+ and CD8+ blood T cells from patients with severe aplastic anemia and from healthy subjects underwent deep sequencing of TCR repertoires. Patients were enrolled in the USA under clinicaltrials.gov protocols 00001620, 01623167, 00001397, 00071045, 00081523 and 00961064. Ficoll-Paque density gradient centrifugation was used to isolate peripheral blood mononuclear cells. Before DNA extraction, CD4+ and CD8+ T cells were sorted by FACS or by magnetic beads. Here V drops 4 bases and J drops 2 bases, and the junction holds 11 bases not matched to any gene. The CDR3 holds 17 amino acids from the cysteine to the phenylalanine. Left in the record is the CDR3 DNA by itself, 51 bases read in frame from the first base. The germline V gene (reference sequence) sets CDR1 to SGHNT and CDR2 to YYREEE.

The data derive from a study of CD8+CD57+ T cells in acquired aplastic anemia (dated by TCRdb to 2016 to 2019). Study-level background: DNA extracted from sorted CD4+ and CD8+ cells had a mean of roughly 3.4 ug, with a range of about 0.18 to 27.4 ug. A CD8+CD57+ expansion meant a frequency higher than the mean frequency seen in healthy subjects. What the authors observed across the whole study: Between patients and healthy controls, no significant difference in CD8+ Simpson's diversity was found (P=0.060). Some 30 CD8+ CDR3 sequences were shared between patients and controls but appeared highly expressed in patients and within their immunodominant clones.

The specimen was sorted CD4+, CD8+, or CD8+CD57+ T cells (not recorded which) from PBMCs. The chain employs TRBV5-4 and TRBJ2-5; 10 bases in between match TRBD2. This receptor was identified in a human donor with aplastic anemia. The CDR3 region: CASSRSRTSGYQETQYF. The DNA reads as follows: TGTGCCAGCAGCAGATCTAGGACTAGCGGTTATCAAGAGACCCAGTACTTC.